These 2 T cell receptor beta chains share one sample of origin, sequenced in a study of PD-1 blockade in classical Hodgkin lymphoma. Each patient relapsed following autologous stem cell transplantation, and prior brentuximab vedotin exposure differed. Only in-frame clones appear in the TCRdb table, and some are missing; sequencing was by immunoSEQ multiplex PCR. Altogether about 100,000 clones are present, around 88% being singletons, with the ten largest covering 6.6%. Source: peripheral blood mononuclear cells (PBMCs), taken before the second cycle of nivolumab. Source of these receptors: a human donor with classical Hodgkin lymphoma.

V is TRBV28 and J is TRBJ2-3; D may match TRBD1 or TRBD2 (5 bases each). Deletions cut 8 bases from V and 1 base from J, with 13 bases between. Germline V lookup: CDR1 MDHEN, CDR2 SYDVKM. The CDR3 is 14 residues long. CDR3 in DNA: TGTGCCAGCTCCCCCCGAGGGGGCACAGATACGCAGTATTTT. It encodes CASSPRGGTDTQYF.

This chain uses TRBV6-1 with TRBJ2-2; D is unresolved. The V gene lost 6 bases and the J gene lost 4 bases, with 9 bases spanning the gap. This CDR3 spans 13 amino acids. Germline V gene lookup returns CDR1 MNHNS and CDR2 SASEGT. CDR3 in amino acids: CASRPKSTGELFF. The CDR3 DNA reads TGTGCCAGCAGACCTAAAAGCACCGGGGAGCTGTTTTTT.